The 21 T cell receptor beta chains given below trace back to one sample, sequenced in a study of T cell repertoires in cytomegalovirus infection. TCRdb analysed the reads with MiXCR anew, one entry per CDR3 protein. The sample lists about 320,000 distinct CDR3 sequences; over 7.5% were seen once. What was sequenced was PBMCs. The receptors originated from a human donor in good health (CMV status not recorded). Some clones in this sample may be carry-over from other donors' samples.

This clonotype turned up a few times. For the CDR3, the DNA is TGTGCCAGTAAGACTAGCGGACTCTCCTACAATGAGCAGTTCTTC. This encodes CASKTSGLSYNEQFF. The chain has TRBV19 and TRBJ2-1; 9 nucleotides align to TRBD2. The CDR3 has 15 residues. CDR1 and CDR2 (germline): LNHDA, SQIVND (reference sequence). The junction had 4 bases not matched to a gene; V was cut back by 7 bases and J by 0 bases.

This clonotype was seen ten or more times. The CDR3 is CASSHGWTDTYEQYF. The CDR3 nucleotides read TGCGCCAGCAGCCACGGATGGACGGATACCTACGAGCAGTACTTC. The chain couples TRBV4-1 to TRBJ2-7; D call uncertain. The CDR3 spans 15 residues. V lost 3 bases and J lost 2, with 14 bases in between. CDR1 is MGHRA, CDR2 YSYEKL, per germline.

This chain joins TRBV24-1 and TRBJ1-5; no firm D call. The germline V gene has CDR1 KGHDR and CDR2 SFDVKD. CDR3 length: 15 residues. V lost 7 bases, J lost 5 bases, and 17 bases lay in between. The CDR3 loop reads CATRSIARRDQPQHF. CDR3 bases: TGTGCCACCAGAAGCATCGCCCGGCGGGATCAGCCCCAGCATTTT.

About this clonotype: A much larger clone lies a single base off, so this may be a read error. In this CDR3 the conserved last residue, phenylalanine or tryptophan, is missing, so a read error is likely. The chain uses TRBV6-2 or TRBV6-3 and TRBJ2-3; D possibly corresponds to TRBD2 (6 bases). Germline loops: CDR1 MNHEY, CDR2 SVGEGT. CDR3 size: 15 residues. Deletions cut 4 bases from V and 7 bases from J, with 18 bases between. The CDR3 DNA reads as TGTGCCAGCAGTTCTCGGAGGGATCACTTGTATACGCAGTATTTA. Its translation is CASSSRRDHLYTQYL.

This clonotype was recorded many times. The genes are TRBV7-2 and TRBJ2-7; no definite D call. Germline loops: CDR1 SGHTA, CDR2 FQGNSA. The V end lost 4 bases, the J end lost 7 bases, and 20 bases lay between the germline ends. CDR3 length: 15 amino acids. CDR3 region: CASSSADPTAIEQYF. CDR3 DNA sequence: TGTGCCAGCAGCTCCGCAGACCCAACTGCGATTGAGCAGTACTTC.

This clonotype was picked up a small number of times. The chain combines TRBV6-6 with TRBJ2-6; D might be TRBD2 (6 bases). Germline V CDR1 and CDR2: MNHNY, SVGAGI (reference sequence). Deletions cut 2 bases from V and 2 bases from J, with 19 bases between. This CDR3 is 19 amino acids long. The CDR3 protein is CASSYGRGALVTGANVLTF. CDR3 sequence (DNA): TGTGCCAGCAGTTACGGGCGGGGCGCATTGGTCACTGGGGCCAACGTCCTGACTTTC.

The rearrangement links TRBV6-2 or TRBV6-3 to TRBJ2-6, with no clear D. V lost 3 bases and J 0 bases, leaving 15 bases between the germline ends. Germline V gives CDR1 MNHEY, CDR2 SVGEGT. The CDR3 has 18 residues. CDR3: CASSYDPRIFSGANVLTF. As DNA, the CDR3 is TGTGCCAGCAGTTATGACCCCCGAATTTTCTCTGGGGCCAACGTCCTGACTTTC.

This clonotype turned up a few times. The chain uses TRBV19 and TRBJ2-7; D not certain. V lost 3 bases and J 7 bases, leaving 13 bases between the germline ends. This CDR3 is 13 amino acids long. In germline, CDR1 is LNHDA, CDR2 SQIVND (reference sequence). In DNA form, the CDR3 reads TGTGCCAGTAGTATCGTTCGCGGTCAAGAGCAGTACTTC. Protein product: CASSIVRGQEQYF. Full variable domain (outside the CDR3, taken from reference TRBV19 and TRBJ2-7): DGGITQSPKYLFRKEGQNVTLSCEQNLNHDAMYWYRQDPGQGLRLIYYSQIVNDFQKGDIAEGYSVSREKKESFPLTVTSAQKNPTAFYLCASSIVRGQEQYFGPGTRLTVT.

This clonotype was detected many times. The chain has TRBV30 and TRBJ2-3; TRBD2 is a possible D gene (6 bases). From germline, CDR1 is GTSNPN and CDR2 SVGIG (reference sequence). The ends were cut back, 0 bases at V and 5 bases at J, with 21 bases in the middle. The CDR3 runs 17 residues. The CDR3 DNA reads TGTGCCTGGAGTGTAAGGCGCGTGGCCGGGAGTCGAGATACGCAGTATTTT. Residues: CAWSVRRVAGSRDTQYF.

This clonotype has ten or more counts. V usage is TRBV19 and J usage is TRBJ2-5; the D gene could be TRBD1 or TRBD2 (5 bases each). The CDR3 spans 15 residues. CDR1 is LNHDA, CDR2 SQIVND, per germline (reference sequence). V was clipped by 5 bases and J by 3 bases, with 16 bases between them. The CDR3 sequence is CASSPRGRDEETQYF. The CDR3 DNA reads TGTGCCAGTAGTCCACGGGGCAGGGATGAAGAGACCCAGTACTTC.

The rearrangement uses TRBV14 and TRBJ2-7, with 9 bases fitting TRBD2. This CDR3 has 12 amino acids. The junction had 2 bases not matched to a gene; V was cut back by 1 base and J by 10 bases. Germline V gene data show CDR1 as SGHDN and CDR2 as FVKESK. The CDR3: CASSQGGRAQYF. CDR3 nucleotide sequence: TGTGCCAGCAGCCAAGGCGGGAGGGCCCAGTACTTC.

In this sample, this clonotype turned up many times. This sequence joins TRBV7-6 and TRBJ2-7, with D unresolved. CDR1 is SGHVS, CDR2 FNYEAQ, per germline. Trimming pared 5 bases from V and 0 bases from J, leaving 17 bases between. The CDR3 has 16 amino acids. The CDR3 sequence: CASSPVTGLTSYEQYF. The CDR3 DNA reads as TGTGCCAGCAGCCCAGTCACTGGCTTAACCTCCTACGAGCAGTACTTC.

Concerning this clonotype itself: A read error is possible here, since a much larger clone lies one base away. The chain carries TRBV6-5 and TRBJ2-1; D not certain. This CDR3 is built from 13 residues. Germline CDR1 is MNHEY and CDR2 is SVGAGI. CDR3 nucleotides: TGTGCCAGCAGTTATGCCGGCTACAATGAGCAGTCCTTC. Amino acid sequence: CASSYAGYNEQSF.

This clonotype was counted ten times or more. The chain couples TRBV7-2 to TRBJ2-7; D uncertain. The germline CDR1 and CDR2 sequences are SGHTA and FQGNSA. This CDR3 is built from 13 residues. The V and J ends lost 3 bases and 3 bases respectively, with 9 bases between them. The DNA of the CDR3 is TGTGCCAGCAGCTTTGGTAAATTCTACGAGCAGTACTTC. Protein product: CASSFGKFYEQYF. Drawing the rest from reference TRBV7-2 and TRBJ2-7, the complete variable domain is GAGVSQSPSNKVTEKGKDVELRCDPISGHTALYWYRQSLGQGLEFLIYFQGNSAPDKSGLPSDRFSAERTGGSVSTLTIQRTQQEDSAVYLCASSFGKFYEQYFGPGTRLTVT.

The table lists this clonotype with a few counts. V is TRBV2 and J is TRBJ2-1, with D possibly being TRBD1 (5 bases). CDR1 is SNHLY and CDR2 is FYNNEI in the germline V gene. The CDR3 is made up of 15 amino acids. Trimming removed 4 bases from V and 2 bases from J, with 12 bases in between. DNA of the CDR3: TGTGCCAGCAGTGTTAGGACATCGACCTACAATGAGCAGTTCTTC. Encoded protein: CASSVRTSTYNEQFF.

This clonotype appeared many times. The genes are TRBV7-2 and TRBJ1-1, with TRBD1 as a possible D gene (6 bases). CDR1 is SGHTA, CDR2 FQGNSA, per germline. This CDR3 contains 14 residues. V dropped 2 bases and J dropped 7 bases, with 14 bases sitting between them. The CDR3 bases are TGTGCCAGCAGCTTAAACAGGGTTGAGGGTGAAGCTTTCTTT. Protein sequence: CASSLNRVEGEAFF.

The sample holds many counts of this clonotype. This rearrangement joins TRBV7-3 to TRBJ2-1; 11 nucleotides match TRBD2. V was pared by 2 bases and J by 6 bases, with 6 bases of the junction left unmatched. This CDR3 comprises 16 residues. CDR1 and CDR2 (germline): SGHTA, FQGTGA. The chain's CDR3 is CASSLWGSGRANEQFF. CDR3 DNA: TGTGCCAGCAGCTTATGGGGTAGCGGGAGGGCCAATGAGCAGTTCTTC.

The J gene is TRBJ2-1, the V gene TRBV11-1, with no clear D. The CDR3 spans 13 residues. The germline V gene has CDR1 SGHAT and CDR2 FQDESV (reference sequence). V lost 5 bases and J lost 9, with 14 bases in between. The CDR3 reads CASSLPGRTEQFF. The CDR3 DNA reads TGTGCCAGCAGCCTACCAGGCAGGACTGAGCAGTTCTTC. Complete variable domain (other parts from reference TRBV11-1 and TRBJ2-1): EAEVAQSPRYKITEKSQAVAFWCDPISGHATLYWYRQILGQGPELLVQFQDESVVDDSQLPKDRFSAERLKGVDSTLKIQPAELGDSAMYLCASSLPGRTEQFFGPGTRLTVL.

This clonotype was seen a few times. J is TRBJ2-2 and V is TRBV6-5; 10 positions match TRBD2. Germline CDR1 and CDR2: MNHEY and SVGAGI. The CDR3 covers 17 residues. Unmatched junction bases numbered 9, after V lost 2 bases and J lost 6 bases. CDR3 amino acids: CASSYRITSGTAGELFF. CDR3 in DNA: TGTGCCAGCAGTTACCGGATTACTAGCGGGACCGCCGGGGAGCTGTTTTTT.

This clonotype was recorded many times. The DNA of the CDR3 is TGTGCCAGCAGTTTTACAGCCACTAACACTGAAGCTTTCTTT. Translation gives CASSFTATNTEAFF. The V call is TRBV12-3 or TRBV12-4, the J call TRBJ1-1; D gene ambiguous. This CDR3 has 14 residues. V lost 3 bases and J lost 2, with 10 bases in between.

There are a few counts of this clonotype. The chain carries TRBV6-2 or TRBV6-3 and TRBJ2-4; D gene unclear. Germline V lookup: CDR1 MNHEY, CDR2 SVGEGT. The CDR3 spans 20 residues. V lost 6 bases, J lost 0 bases, and 27 bases lay in between. CDR3: CASSPRTQRTANLAKNIQYF. The CDR3 DNA follows: TGTGCCAGCAGCCCACGCACCCAACGGACGGCGAACCTAGCCAAAAACATTCAGTACTTC.